The entry below gives a single T cell receptor beta chain sequence along with its context. The data were taken from a study of CXCR3-negative and CXCR3-positive naive CD8 T cells. TRB cDNA was prepared as libraries by UMI-labeled 5' RACE. TCRdb re-called the 5' RACE reads and shows each CDR3 protein once, DNA omitted. The table for this sample gives about 130,000 distinct CDR3 sequences. Germline CDR1 reads MNHEY; CDR2 reads SMNVEV (reference sequence). The CDR3 contains 13 residues. The sequenced sample consisted of naive CXCR3- CD8+ T cells from blood. Subset meaning: CD45RO-CCR7+CD27+CD95- naive CD8+ T cells lacking CXCR3 (TNR3-). The sequence was obtained from a human donor in good health. Some clones in this sample may be carry-over from other donors' samples. The rearrangement joins TRBV27 to TRBJ2-7; TCRdb's D gene call, TRBD1, goes unchecked for lack of DNA. The CDR3 protein is CASSLSGGYEQYF.